This TCR beta chain was sequenced for a study of blood T cell repertoires in COVID-19. Study context: Sources were T cells, B-cell-depleted T cells, or PBMCs; the material itself was cDNA or gDNA.

The V and J ends lost 2 bases and 1 base, in that order; junction bases with no gene match: 3. This CDR3 has 15 residues. Germline V gene data show CDR1 as KGHSH and CDR2 as LQKENI. Authors' processing steps: Amplifying reference gene primers gave estimates of nucleated cell counts. The assay was immunoSEQ multiplex PCR, and TCRdb's table has in-frame clones only and misses some. That table gives V, J and clone size, and the DNA gave D and trimming. The sample lists hundreds of thousands of clones; about 90% were seen once. The clonotype was recovered from a woman aged 18-29 years with acute or convalescent COVID-19. The specimen was peripheral blood. The chain recombines TRBV18 with TRBJ1-2; 8 bases map to TRBD1. CDR3 loop: CASSPGQGDNYGYTF. CDR3 coding DNA: TGTGCCAGCTCACCAGGACAGGGAGATAACTATGGCTACACCTTC.